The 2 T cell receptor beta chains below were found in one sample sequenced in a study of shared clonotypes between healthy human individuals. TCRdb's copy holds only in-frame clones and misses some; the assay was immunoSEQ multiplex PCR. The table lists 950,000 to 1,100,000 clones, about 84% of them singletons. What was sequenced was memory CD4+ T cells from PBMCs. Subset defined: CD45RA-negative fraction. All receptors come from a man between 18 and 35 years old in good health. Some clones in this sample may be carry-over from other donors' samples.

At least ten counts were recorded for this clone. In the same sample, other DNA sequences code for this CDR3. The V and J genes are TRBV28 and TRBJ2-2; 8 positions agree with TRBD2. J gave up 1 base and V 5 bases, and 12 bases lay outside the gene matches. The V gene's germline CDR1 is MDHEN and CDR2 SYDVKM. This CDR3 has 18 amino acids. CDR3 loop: CASSLRLDSGGNTGELFF. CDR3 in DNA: TGTGCCAGCAGTCTTCGACTCGACAGCGGGGGGAACACCGGGGAGCTGTTTTTT.

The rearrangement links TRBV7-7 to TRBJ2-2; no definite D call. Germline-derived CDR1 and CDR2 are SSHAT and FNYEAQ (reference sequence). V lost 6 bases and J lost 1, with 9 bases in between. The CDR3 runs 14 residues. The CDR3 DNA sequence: TGTGCCAGCAGTCTTGACTGGAACACCGGGGAGCTGTTTTTT. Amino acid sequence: CASSLDWNTGELFF.